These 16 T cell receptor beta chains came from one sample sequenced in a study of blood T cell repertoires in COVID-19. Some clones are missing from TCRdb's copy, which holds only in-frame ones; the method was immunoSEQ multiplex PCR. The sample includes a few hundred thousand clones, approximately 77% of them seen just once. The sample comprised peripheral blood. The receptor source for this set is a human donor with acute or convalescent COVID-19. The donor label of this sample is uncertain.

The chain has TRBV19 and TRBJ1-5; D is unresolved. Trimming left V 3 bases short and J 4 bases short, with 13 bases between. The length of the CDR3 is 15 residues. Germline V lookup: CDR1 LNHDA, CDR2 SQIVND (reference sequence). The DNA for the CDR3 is TGTGCCAGTAGTATGTCGGGTACGGGGAATCAGCCCCAGCATTTT. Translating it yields CASSMSGTGNQPQHF.

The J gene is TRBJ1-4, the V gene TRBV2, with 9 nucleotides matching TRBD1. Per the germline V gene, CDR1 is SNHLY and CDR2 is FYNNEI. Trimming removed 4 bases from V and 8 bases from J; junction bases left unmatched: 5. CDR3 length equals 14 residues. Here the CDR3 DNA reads TGTGCCAGCAGTGTCGACAGGGGGAGAGAAAAACTGTTTTTT. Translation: CASSVDRGREKLFF.

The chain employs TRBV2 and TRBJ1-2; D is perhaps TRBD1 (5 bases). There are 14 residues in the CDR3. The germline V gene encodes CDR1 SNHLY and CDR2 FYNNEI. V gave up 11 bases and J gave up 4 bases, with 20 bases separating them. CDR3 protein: CAGSQGTTGYGYTF. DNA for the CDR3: TGTGCCGGAAGTCAGGGAACAACAGGCTATGGCTACACCTTC.

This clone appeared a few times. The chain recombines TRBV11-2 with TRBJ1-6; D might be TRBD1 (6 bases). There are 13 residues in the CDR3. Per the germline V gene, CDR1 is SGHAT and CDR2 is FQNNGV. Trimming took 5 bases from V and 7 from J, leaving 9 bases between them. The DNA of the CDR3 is TGTGCCAGCAGCGCGCAGGGGAATTCACCCCTCCACTTT. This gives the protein CASSAQGNSPLHF.

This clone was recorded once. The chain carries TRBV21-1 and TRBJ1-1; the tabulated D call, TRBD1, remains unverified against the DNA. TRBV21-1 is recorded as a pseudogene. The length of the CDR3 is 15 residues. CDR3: CASSKDGLLNTEAFF. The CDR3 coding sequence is TGTGCCAGCAGCAAAGATGGCCTGTTGAACACTGAAGCTTTCTTT.

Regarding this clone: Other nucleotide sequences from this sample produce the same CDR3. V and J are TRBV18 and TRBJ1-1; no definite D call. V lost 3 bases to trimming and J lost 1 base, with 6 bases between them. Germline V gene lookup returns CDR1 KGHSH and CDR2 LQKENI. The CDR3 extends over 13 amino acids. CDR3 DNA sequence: TGTGCCAGCTCACCCGGTCAGAACACTGAAGCTTTCTTT. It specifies CASSPGQNTEAFF.

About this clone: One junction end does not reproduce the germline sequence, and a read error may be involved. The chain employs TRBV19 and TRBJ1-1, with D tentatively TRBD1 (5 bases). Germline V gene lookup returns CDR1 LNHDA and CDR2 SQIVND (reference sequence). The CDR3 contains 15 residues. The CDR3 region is CASKGGARVKTEAFF. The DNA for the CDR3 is TGTGCCAGTAAGGGAGGGGCCAGGGTGAAGACTGAAGCTTTCTTT.

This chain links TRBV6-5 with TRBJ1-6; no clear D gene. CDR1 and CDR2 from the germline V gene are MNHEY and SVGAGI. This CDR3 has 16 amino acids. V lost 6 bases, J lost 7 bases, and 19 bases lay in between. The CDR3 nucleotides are TGTGCCAGCAGCTACGACTTTGGGTCCGTCAATTCACCCCTCCACTTT. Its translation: CASSYDFGSVNSPLHF.

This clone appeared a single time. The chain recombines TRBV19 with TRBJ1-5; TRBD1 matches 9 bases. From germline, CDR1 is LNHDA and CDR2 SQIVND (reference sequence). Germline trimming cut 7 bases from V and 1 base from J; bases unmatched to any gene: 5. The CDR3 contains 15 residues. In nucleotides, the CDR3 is TGTGCCAGTACCACGGACAGGGGAAGCAATCAGCCCCAGCATTTT. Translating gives CASTTDRGSNQPQHF.

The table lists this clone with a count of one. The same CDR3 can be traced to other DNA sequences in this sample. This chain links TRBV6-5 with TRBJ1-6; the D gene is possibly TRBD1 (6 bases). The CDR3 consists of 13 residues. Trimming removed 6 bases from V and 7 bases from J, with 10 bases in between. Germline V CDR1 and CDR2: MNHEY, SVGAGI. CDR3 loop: CASRRQENSPLHF. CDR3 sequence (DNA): TGTGCCAGCAGGAGACAGGAGAATTCACCCCTCCACTTT.

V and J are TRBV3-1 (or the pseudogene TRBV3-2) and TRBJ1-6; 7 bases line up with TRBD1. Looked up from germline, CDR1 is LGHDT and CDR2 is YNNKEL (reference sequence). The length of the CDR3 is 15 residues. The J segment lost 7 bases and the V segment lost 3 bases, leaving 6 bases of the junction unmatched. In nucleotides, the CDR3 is TGTGCCAGCAGCCACCTGACAGGGACCAATTCACCCCTCCACTTT. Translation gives CASSHLTGTNSPLHF.

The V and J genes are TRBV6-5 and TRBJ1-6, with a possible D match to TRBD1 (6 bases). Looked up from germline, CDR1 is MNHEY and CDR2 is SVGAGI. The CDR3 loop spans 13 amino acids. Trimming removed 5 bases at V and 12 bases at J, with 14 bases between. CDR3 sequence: CASSSRGTRPLHF. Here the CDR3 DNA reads TGTGCCAGCAGTAGCAGGGGCACACGACCCCTCCACTTT.

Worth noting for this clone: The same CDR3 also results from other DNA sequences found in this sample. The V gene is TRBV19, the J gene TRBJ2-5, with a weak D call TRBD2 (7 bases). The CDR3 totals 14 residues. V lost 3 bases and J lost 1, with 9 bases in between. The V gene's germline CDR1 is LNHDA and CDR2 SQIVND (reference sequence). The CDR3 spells CASSMRGLQETQYF. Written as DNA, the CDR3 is TGTGCCAGTAGTATGCGGGGGCTCCAAGAGACCCAGTACTTC.

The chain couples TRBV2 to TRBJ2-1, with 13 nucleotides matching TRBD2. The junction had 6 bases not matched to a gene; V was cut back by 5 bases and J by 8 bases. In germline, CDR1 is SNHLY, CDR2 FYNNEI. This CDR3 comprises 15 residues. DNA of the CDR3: TGTGCCAGCAGTAAACTAGCGGGAGGGGGGGATGAGCAGTTCTTC. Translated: CASSKLAGGGDEQFF.

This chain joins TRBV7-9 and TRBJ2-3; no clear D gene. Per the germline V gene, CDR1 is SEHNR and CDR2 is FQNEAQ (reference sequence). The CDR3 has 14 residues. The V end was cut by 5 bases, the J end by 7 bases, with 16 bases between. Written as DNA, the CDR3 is TGTGCCAGCAGCGTGGTTTCGGAGATGCATACGCAGTATTTT. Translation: CASSVVSEMHTQYF.

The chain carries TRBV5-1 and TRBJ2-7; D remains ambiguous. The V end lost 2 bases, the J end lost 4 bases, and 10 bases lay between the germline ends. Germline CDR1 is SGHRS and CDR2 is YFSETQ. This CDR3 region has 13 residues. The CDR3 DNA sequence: TGCGCCAGCAGCTTTGAGGTTCCGTACGAGCAGTACTTC. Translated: CASSFEVPYEQYF.